This TCR beta chain was sequenced for a study of T cells in Graves' hyperthyroidism and ophthalmopathy. It was RNA transcripts that yielded the amplified TCR beta CDR3 regions. The HTBI primer set was used in a first-round RT-PCR of the TCR CDR3. TCRdb called the multiplex PCR reads again in MiXCR, with one record for every CDR3 protein. The table shows hundreds of thousands of distinct CDR3 sequences, with 14% occurring only once. The CDR3 spans 16 residues. Germline V gene lookup returns CDR1 MNHNS and CDR2 SASEGT. V gave up 5 bases and J gave up 4 bases, with 17 bases separating them. This TCR was sampled from a woman between 18 and 30 years old with Graves' hyperthyroidism. Material: blood. The V gene is TRBV6-1, the J gene TRBJ2-2; D is uncertain. The CDR3 reads CASSWAQGLSTGELFF. The CDR3 region has the DNA TGTGCCAGCAGTTGGGCCCAAGGATTGAGCACCGGGGAGCTGTTTTTT.